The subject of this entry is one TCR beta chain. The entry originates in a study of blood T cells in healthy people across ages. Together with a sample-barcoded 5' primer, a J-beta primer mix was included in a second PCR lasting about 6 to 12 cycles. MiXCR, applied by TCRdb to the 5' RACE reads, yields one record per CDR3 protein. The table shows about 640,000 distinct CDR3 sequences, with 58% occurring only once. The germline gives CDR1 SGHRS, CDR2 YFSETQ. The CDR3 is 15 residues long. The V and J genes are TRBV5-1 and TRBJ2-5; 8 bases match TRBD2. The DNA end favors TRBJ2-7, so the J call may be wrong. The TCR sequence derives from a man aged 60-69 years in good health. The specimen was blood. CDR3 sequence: CASSRNGGAVDEQYF. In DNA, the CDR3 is TGCGCCAGCAGCCGAAACGGGGGGGCCGTGGACGAGCAGTACTTC.